Listed below are T cell receptor beta chains from one sample, sequenced in a study of beta chain features in type 1 diabetes. TCRdb's table, derived via immunoSEQ multiplex PCR, lists solely in-frame clones and lacks some. The sample has over 350,000 clones; approximately 15% are singletons. The sequenced sample consisted of naive CD4+ T cells from blood. Source of these receptors: a woman aged 18-29 years in good health. Both conserved end residues are trimmed from each CDR3.

CDR3aa,v_gene,len
ASSHDRGPGNEQF,TRBV6-5,13
ASSLTSGSRAGELF,TRBV7-3,14
ASSPRVLTGGSMTGELF,TRBV18,17
ASSKGGQGERTGQPQH,TRBV21-1,16
ASSFSGTGELF,TRBV7-9,11
ASSGTAEVQY,TRBV2,10
ASSLIAGNQPQH,TRBV7-3,12
AWSGQGGNQPQH,TRBV30,12
ASSPGTASYEQY,TRBV6-5,12
ASSWRGSGANVLT,TRBV7-8,13
SVRTGGSYGYT,TRBV29-1,11
SVQLIPGQGDYGYT,TRBV29-1,14
ASSLTGLAGSGELF,TRBV7-9,14
ASSFWTGTAGNQPQH,TRBV7-9,15
ASSLAAVRRETQY,TRBV5-4,13
ASSPGTSGSGEQY,TRBV18,13
AISGLDSPYEQY,TRBV10-3,12
ASSLDRFHEQF,TRBV18,11
AWSEGTRGLDEQF,TRBV30,13
ASSPGLAVFGYEQY,TRBV7-2,14
AWTVGLAGYTDTQY,TRBV30,14
ASSPGLAGAYEQF,TRBV18,13
ASVAGEYEQY,TRBV28,10
ASSLVANEQF,TRBV11-2,10
ASSPLGHTYNEQF,TRBV7-9,13
ASSVNRVVNEQF,TRBV19,12
AWSPPGTSIRGQY,TRBV30,13
ASSYMVSVPTDTQY,TRBV6-6,14
ASLTGVQETQY,TRBV6-1,11
ASRTGQFGEQF,TRBV19,11
ASSQASYGYT,TRBV4-2,10
ASVSRDLRQETQY,TRBV6-1,13
ASSAGAAGQPQH,TRBV9,12
AWSVYYEQY,TRBV30,9
AISPGTGYEQY,TRBV10-3,11
ASWWSGRPYEQY,TRBV7-9,12
ASSLDQRDYNEQF,TRBV11-3,13
SARPLSTNYGYT,TRBV29-1,12
ASGSLTGGFHEQF,TRBV5-1,13
AWSPQTVFGYT,TRBV30,11
SVGPDRVSTDTQY,TRBV29-1,13
ASGTQGQGANEQF,TRBV28,13
AWTQGSDQPQH,TRBV30,11
SGGGGEQF,TRBV20-1,8
ASSPLEGSYNEQF,TRBV18,13
AWSVGGLNTEAF,TRBV30,12